This passage covers 11 T cell receptor beta chains from one sample sequenced in a study of blood T cell repertoires in COVID-19. Profiled with immunoSEQ multiplex PCR; TCRdb holds only in-frame clones, not every one. The data show roughly 150,000 clones, around 84% seen once. The sequencing input was PBMCs or T cells enriched from blood (not recorded which). Every receptor here comes from a man over 45 who had recovered from COVID-19.

The rearrangement uses TRBV4-2 and TRBJ1-6; 7 positions agree with TRBD1. The germline CDR1 and CDR2 sequences are LGHNA and YNFKEQ. Germline trimming cut 1 base from V and 6 bases from J; bases unmatched to any gene: 9. This CDR3 is 17 amino acids long. The DNA for the CDR3 is TGTGCCAGCAGCCAAGCAGAGGCAGGACAGGTTAATTCACCCCTCCACTTT. This gives the protein CASSQAEAGQVNSPLHF.

This rearrangement joins TRBV7-9 to TRBJ2-1, with D perhaps matching TRBD2 (5 bases). The CDR3 contains 15 residues. V dropped 5 bases and J dropped 3 bases, with 14 bases sitting between them. Per germline, CDR1 SEHNR and CDR2 FQNEAQ (reference sequence). CDR3 sequence reads: CASSPTGVLYNEQFF. In nucleotides, the CDR3 is TGTGCCAGCAGCCCTACCGGGGTGCTCTACAATGAGCAGTTCTTC.

The chain carries TRBV14 and TRBJ2-1, with 7 bases identical to TRBD2. With V trimmed by 4 bases and J by 4 bases, 7 bases remained unmatched. Looked up from germline, CDR1 is SGHDN and CDR2 is FVKESK. This CDR3 has 15 amino acids. Here the CDR3 reads CASSPPTGGYNEQFF. The CDR3 DNA reads as TGTGCCAGCAGCCCCCCAACGGGGGGATACAATGAGCAGTTCTTC.

This clone appeared a single time. The chain recombines TRBV10-3 with TRBJ2-7, with D unresolved. Germline V gene data show CDR1 as ENHRY and CDR2 as SYGVKD. The CDR3 sequence is 13 residues long. The V end was cut by 2 bases, the J end by 3 bases, with 8 bases between. In DNA form, the CDR3 reads TGTGCCATCAGTGAGCAGGTGGGCTACGAGCAGTACTTC. Translated: CAISEQVGYEQYF.

The J gene is TRBJ1-3, the V gene TRBV6-6; D is undetermined. This CDR3 comprises 13 residues. The germline CDR1 and CDR2 sequences are MNHNY and SVGAGI (reference sequence). Trimming took 6 bases from V and 0 from J, leaving 6 bases between them. As DNA, the CDR3 is TGTGCCAGCAGACTGATCTCTGGAAACACCATATATTTT. Encoded protein: CASRLISGNTIYF.

The chain combines TRBV7-2 with TRBJ2-3; TRBD2 agrees at 10 bases. The germline V gene encodes CDR1 SGHTA and CDR2 FQGNSA. The CDR3 loop spans 15 amino acids. The junction had 8 bases not matched to a gene; V was cut back by 5 bases and J by 6 bases. The CDR3 reads CASSPSGGEADTQYF. In DNA, the CDR3 is TGTGCCAGCAGCCCCAGCGGGGGGGAGGCTGATACGCAGTATTTT. Full variable domain (missing parts from reference TRBV7-2 and TRBJ2-3): GAGVSQSPSNKVTEKGKDVELRCDPISGHTALYWYRQSLGQGLEFLIYFQGNSAPDKSGLPSDRFSAERTGGSVSTLTIQRTQQEDSAVYLCASSPSGGEADTQYFGPGTRLTVL.

CDR3 in amino acids: CATSRSQASGQETQYF. In nucleotides, the CDR3 is TGTGCCACCAGCAGATCCCAGGCTAGCGGCCAAGAGACCCAGTACTTC. The rearrangement uses TRBV15 and TRBJ2-5; 7 positions match TRBD2. Per germline, CDR1 LNHNV and CDR2 YYDKDF (reference sequence). Trimming took 2 bases from V and 1 from J; bases not matched to a gene: 7. The CDR3 contains 16 residues. Full variable domain (rest looked up from reference TRBV15 and TRBJ2-5): DAMVIQNPRYQVTQFGKPVTLSCSQTLNHNVMYWYQQKSSQAPKLLFHYYDKDFNNEADTPDNFQSRRPNTSFCFLDIRSPGLGDTAMYLCATSRSQASGQETQYFGPGTRLLVL.

This clone appeared a single time. The chain combines TRBV7-9 with TRBJ2-4; D might be TRBD2 (6 bases). V was cut by 10 bases and J by 5 bases, with 18 bases left in between. Germline CDR1 is SEHNR and CDR2 is FQNEAQ (reference sequence). The CDR3 loop spans 14 amino acids. Written as DNA, the CDR3 is TGTGCCACCCTGGGGGGATCTAGCCAAAACATTCAGTACTTC. It codes for CATLGGSSQNIQYF.

CDR3 coding DNA: TGCGCCAGCAGCCAAGATCCACGGCGGGACAATGAGCAGTTCTTC. This codes for CASSQDPRRDNEQFF. V and J are TRBV4-3 and TRBJ2-1; D is perhaps TRBD2 (5 bases). In germline, CDR1 is LGHNA, CDR2 YSLEER. The V gene lost 0 bases and the J gene lost 5 bases, with 11 bases spanning the gap. The CDR3 length is 15 residues.

The gene calls are TRBV2 and TRBJ2-1; 7 nucleotides agree with TRBD1. In germline, CDR1 is SNHLY, CDR2 FYNNEI. J gave up 5 bases and V 10 bases, and 14 bases lay outside the gene matches. The CDR3 length is 15 residues. The CDR3 nucleotides read TGTGCCACCTTCGAAAGGGGGCCCCGTAACAATGAGCAGTTCTTC. Protein product: CATFERGPRNNEQFF.

The chain combines TRBV9 with TRBJ2-2; TRBD2 matches 11 bases. The length of the CDR3 is 19 residues. CDR1 and CDR2 from the germline V gene are SGDLS and YYNGEE. Unmatched junction bases numbered 17, after V lost 4 bases and J lost 6 bases. The CDR3 region is CASSLPRPLAGGPPGELFF. CDR3 DNA sequence: TGTGCCAGCAGCCTACCTCGGCCCCTAGCGGGGGGTCCCCCCGGGGAGCTGTTTTTT.